A single sample is the source of the 29 T cell receptor beta chains below, sequenced in a study of cytomegalovirus exposure and HLA in healthy donors. This PCR relied on a set of 60 Vbeta primers and 13 Jbeta primers. Repertoires were generated with immunoSEQ multiplex PCR, while TCRdb's copy carries only in-frame clones and drops some. The sample includes approximately 110,000 clones, 77% of them seen just once. The sequenced material came from PBMCs. The receptors come from a woman between 35 and 50 years old in good health and CMV-seropositive.

Remarks on this clone: At the DNA level, this CDR3 is encoded by other sequences in the same sample as well. The chain carries TRBV19 and TRBJ1-1; perhaps TRBD1 as D (6 bases). The germline V and J ends were trimmed by 3 bases and 6 bases, with 11 bases remaining between them. Germline lookup yields CDR1 LNHDA and CDR2 SQIVND (reference sequence). This CDR3 contains 13 residues. The CDR3 loop reads CASSILQGAEAFF. CDR3 DNA sequence: TGTGCCAGTAGTATCCTACAGGGCGCTGAAGCTTTCTTT.

This clone was found a few times. V is TRBV28 and J is TRBJ1-2, with TRBD1 matching over 7 bases. The germline CDR1 and CDR2 sequences are MDHEN and SYDVKM. Losses at the gene ends were 8 bases for V and 6 bases for J; bases not matched to a gene: 12. The CDR3 length is 14 residues. The CDR3 coding sequence is TGTGCCAGCGGATCGCAGGGGGTTACTAATGGCTACACCTTC. It specifies CASGSQGVTNGYTF.

The chain couples TRBV7-9 to TRBJ1-3, with D perhaps matching TRBD1 (5 bases). This CDR3 spans 15 amino acids. The V gene lost 0 bases and the J gene lost 1 base, with 7 bases spanning the gap. CDR1 is SEHNR and CDR2 is FQNEAQ in the germline V gene (reference sequence). In DNA, the CDR3 is TGTGCCAGCAGCTTAGCCAGGGTATCTGGAAACACCATATATTTT. Amino acid sequence: CASSLARVSGNTIYF. Full variable domain (rest looked up from reference TRBV7-9 and TRBJ1-3): DTGVSQNPRHKITKRGQNVTFRCDPISEHNRLYWYRQTLGQGPEFLTYFQNEAQLEKSRLLSDRFSAERPKGSFSTLEIQRTEQGDSAMYLCASSLARVSGNTIYFGEGSWLTVV.

This clone was seen a few times. The chain links TRBV5-4 to TRBJ2-1; 9 positions match TRBD2. The junction had 16 bases not matched to a gene; V was cut back by 3 bases and J by 9 bases. This CDR3 contains 17 residues. Germline values: CDR1 SGHNT, CDR2 YYREEE (reference sequence). The CDR3 coding sequence is TGTGCCAGCAGCTACCCTTCTGGAGCGGGAGGTATAGGTGAGCAGTTCTTC. Residues: CASSYPSGAGGIGEQFF.

This chain connects TRBV9 to TRBJ2-1; TRBD1 is a possible D gene (6 bases). The germline gives CDR1 SGDLS, CDR2 YYNGEE. Trimming cost V 2 bases and J 9 bases, with 9 bases left between them. This CDR3 contains 12 residues. CDR3 in DNA: TGTGCCAGCAGCGTGGGGGCGAGTGAGCAGTTCTTC. Translated: CASSVGASEQFF.

The CDR3, as DNA: TGCGCCAGCAGCCCGGCCCCCCTAGCGAAAGAGACCCAGTACTTC. The encoded protein is CASSPAPLAKETQYF. V gene TRBV4-1 combines with J gene TRBJ2-5; D might be TRBD2 (6 bases). V lost 4 bases, J lost 3 bases, and 15 bases lay in between. CDR1 is MGHRA, CDR2 YSYEKL, per germline. This CDR3 has 15 amino acids.

This clone has a single count. V usage is TRBV19 and J usage is TRBJ1-1, with 7 bases lining up with TRBD1. Germline V gene data show CDR1 as LNHDA and CDR2 as SQIVND (reference sequence). This CDR3 has 13 amino acids. Germline trimming cut 10 bases from V and 0 bases from J; bases unmatched to any gene: 5. CDR3 loop: CAIQDRMNTEAFF. The CDR3 bases are TGTGCCATCCAGGACAGGATGAACACTGAAGCTTTCTTT.

This rearrangement joins TRBV19 to TRBJ2-5; TRBD1 matches 9 bases. V trimming: 3 bases; J trimming: 0 bases; junction bases outside the gene matches: 8. The germline V gene has CDR1 LNHDA and CDR2 SQIVND (reference sequence). The CDR3 covers 17 residues. The CDR3 nucleotides are TGTGCCAGTAGTATGGGCCGGGACAGGGAGTACCAAGAGACCCAGTACTTC. Residues: CASSMGRDREYQETQYF.

This rearrangement joins TRBV20-1 to TRBJ2-5; tentative D call: TRBD2 (6 bases). Germline V gives CDR1 DFQATT, CDR2 SNEGSKA (reference sequence). V shed 7 bases and J shed 2 bases, with 8 bases lying between them. CDR3 length: 11 residues. For the CDR3, the DNA is TGCAGTGGGGGGGAACAAGAGACCCAGTACTTC. Amino acid sequence: CSGGEQETQYF.

This rearrangement joins TRBV5-1 to TRBJ1-1, with TRBD1 matching over 7 bases. Germline loops: CDR1 SGHRS, CDR2 YFSETQ. The CDR3 length is 15 residues. With V trimmed by 0 bases and J by 1 base, 3 bases remained unmatched. CDR3 bases: TGCGCCAGCAGCTTGGACAGGGGTCCGAACACTGAAGCTTTCTTT. Translation gives CASSLDRGPNTEAFF. The whole variable domain, remainder taken from reference TRBV5-1 and TRBJ1-1, is KAGVTQTPRYLIKTRGQQVTLSCSPISGHRSVSWYQQTPGQGLQFLFEYFSETQRNKGNFPGRFSGRQFSNSRSEMNVSTLELGDSALYLCASSLDRGPNTEAFFGQGTRLTVV.

This sequence joins TRBV5-5 and TRBJ1-4; tentatively, D is TRBD1 (5 bases). V gave up 0 bases and J gave up 4 bases, with 13 bases separating them. The CDR3 has 16 amino acids. The germline V gene has CDR1 SGHKS and CDR2 YYEKEE (reference sequence). The CDR3 region has the DNA TGTGCCAGCAGCTTGGCCGTGCGGGGGAATAATGAAAAACTGTTTTTT. It translates to CASSLAVRGNNEKLFF.

This chain uses TRBV28 with TRBJ2-1; no clear D gene. V lost 6 bases, J lost 0 bases, and 9 bases lay in between. The CDR3 runs 14 residues. The germline V gene has CDR1 MDHEN and CDR2 SYDVKM. In DNA, the CDR3 is TGTGCCAGCAGCCCCCTAAGCTCCTACAATGAGCAGTTCTTC. It translates to CASSPLSSYNEQFF.

The chain links TRBV11-2 to TRBJ2-3; TRBD2 matches 10 bases. Germline values: CDR1 SGHAT, CDR2 FQNNGV. The CDR3 length is 15 residues. The junction had 5 bases not matched to a gene; V was cut back by 3 bases and J by 5 bases. The CDR3 loop is CASSLVAGGIDTQYF. In DNA form, the CDR3 reads TGTGCCAGCAGCTTGGTAGCGGGAGGAATAGATACGCAGTATTTT.

The V gene is TRBV28, the J gene TRBJ2-1, with TRBD2 as a possible D gene (6 bases). The germline CDR1 and CDR2 sequences are MDHEN and SYDVKM. This CDR3 is 15 amino acids long. V was shortened by 9 bases and J by 7 bases, with 22 bases between the two germline ends. CDR3 protein: CASRIREIDTNEQFF. The CDR3 DNA is TGTGCCAGTCGGATCCGGGAGATTGATACGAATGAGCAGTTCTTC. Full variable domain (outside the CDR3, taken from reference TRBV28 and TRBJ2-1): DVKVTQSSRYLVKRTGEKVFLECVQDMDHENMFWYRQDPGLGLRLIYFSYDVKMKEKGDIPEGYSVSREKKERFSLILESASTNQTSMYLCASRIREIDTNEQFFGPGTRLTVL.

The V and J genes are TRBV27 and TRBJ2-7; TRBD2 matches 12 bases. The CDR3 sequence is 17 residues long. Germline values: CDR1 MNHEY, CDR2 SMNVEV (reference sequence). J lost 2 bases, V lost 2 bases, and 7 bases had no gene match. The CDR3, as DNA: TGTGCCAGCAGTTTAACTTTACTAGCGGGAGGTACCTACGAGCAGTACTTC. Translation gives CASSLTLLAGGTYEQYF.

The CDR3 region is CASSFGLAGGPGTDTQYF. DNA of the CDR3: TGCGCCAGCAGCTTCGGACTAGCGGGAGGGCCCGGCACAGATACGCAGTATTTT. The chain carries TRBV5-1 and TRBJ2-3, with 15 bases lining up with TRBD2. Germline-derived CDR1 and CDR2 are SGHRS and YFSETQ. The CDR3 contains 18 residues. V was pared by 2 bases and J by 1 base, with 5 bases of the junction left unmatched.

The chain has TRBV21-1 and TRBJ1-1. TRBV21-1 is a pseudogene. The CDR3 runs to 11 residues. The CDR3 is CASRAGTEAFF. Here the CDR3 DNA reads TGTGCCAGCAGAGCGGGCACTGAAGCTTTCTTT.

This chain uses TRBV11-3 with TRBJ2-3; 8 bases are shared with TRBD1. The length of the CDR3 is 15 residues. The V segment lost 3 bases and the J segment 0 bases; nucleotides outside the gene matches: 2. Germline loops: CDR1 SGHNT, CDR2 YENEEA. CDR3 loop: CASSFGQGSTDTQYF. The CDR3 DNA reads TGTGCCAGCAGCTTTGGACAGGGCAGCACAGATACGCAGTATTTT.

The chain has TRBV19 and TRBJ1-5; 9 bases fit TRBD1. CDR3 size: 13 residues. Trimming took 5 bases from V and 4 from J; bases not matched to a gene: 0. The germline CDR1 and CDR2 sequences are LNHDA and SQIVND (reference sequence). The chain's CDR3 is CASSGTGNQPQHF. The CDR3 bases are TGTGCCAGTAGTGGGACAGGGAATCAGCCCCAGCATTTT.

The rearrangement uses TRBV6-1 and TRBJ2-1; 8 positions agree with TRBD2. The J segment lost 9 bases and the V segment lost 7 bases, leaving 8 bases of the junction unmatched. The V gene's germline CDR1 is MNHNS and CDR2 SASEGT. There are 13 residues in the CDR3. The CDR3 DNA reads TGTGCCAGCACCCCGACTAGCGTCACTGAGCAGTTCTTC. Its translation: CASTPTSVTEQFF.

As regards this clone: A junction end diverges from the germline sequence, so it may reflect a read error. The CDR3: CATSRTRRGGTGEPFF. DNA for the CDR3: TGTGCCACCAGCAGGACCAGACGGGGGGGCACCGGGGAGCCGTTTTTT. The chain joins TRBV15 to TRBJ2-2; 8 bases line up with TRBD2. This CDR3 comprises 16 residues. Germline V gives CDR1 LNHNV, CDR2 YYDKDF (reference sequence).

V usage is TRBV19 and J usage is TRBJ2-5, with unresolved D. CDR3 size: 12 residues. The V end lost 6 bases, the J end lost 5 bases, and 10 bases lay between the germline ends. CDR1 and CDR2 (germline): LNHDA, SQIVND (reference sequence). The DNA for the CDR3 is TGTGCCAGTAGGGGCCCATGGGAGACCCAGTACTTC. This sequence encodes CASRGPWETQYF.

V usage is TRBV19 and J usage is TRBJ2-3, with D possibly being TRBD2 (5 bases). Germline CDR1 is LNHDA and CDR2 is SQIVND (reference sequence). V lost 5 bases to trimming and J lost 5 bases, with 17 bases between them. The CDR3 length is 15 residues. In nucleotides, the CDR3 is TGTGCCAGTAGTCTCCAGGCTAGCTTTAAAGATACGCAGTATTTT. Translating gives CASSLQASFKDTQYF.

The chain recombines TRBV5-4 with TRBJ2-3; D is undetermined. Trimming stripped 2 bases from V and 6 bases from J, with 13 bases between. The CDR3 runs to 14 residues. Germline V CDR1 and CDR2: SGHNT, YYREEE (reference sequence). CDR3 residues: CASSLPPLRDTQYF. In nucleotides, the CDR3 is TGTGCCAGCAGCTTACCCCCCCTGCGGGATACGCAGTATTTT.

The chain combines TRBV28 with TRBJ2-6; possible D gene TRBD1, 6 bases. V lost 6 bases to trimming and J lost 0 bases, with 18 bases between them. Germline loops: CDR1 MDHEN, CDR2 SYDVKM. The CDR3 runs to 18 residues. Written as DNA, the CDR3 is TGTGCCAGCAGGCCCCAAGGGGGTAGCTTCTCTGGGGCCAACGTCCTGACTTTC. The encoded protein is CASRPQGGSFSGANVLTF.

This chain uses TRBV28 with TRBJ2-2; TRBD2 agrees at 11 bases. J gave up 5 bases and V 5 bases, and 7 bases lay outside the gene matches. The CDR3 extends over 16 amino acids. The germline CDR1 and CDR2 sequences are MDHEN and SYDVKM. Here the CDR3 reads CASSPPLAGVTGELFF. The CDR3, as DNA: TGTGCCAGCAGTCCCCCACTAGCGGGAGTAACCGGGGAGCTGTTTTTT.

This clone was observed a few times. The CDR3: CASSRSGASYNEQFF. CDR3 nucleotide sequence: TGTGCCAGCAGCCGTAGCGGGGCTTCCTACAATGAGCAGTTCTTC. This chain uses TRBV9 with TRBJ2-1, with 8 bases fitting TRBD2. The ends lost 4 bases at V and 1 base at J; junction bases unmatched: 4. There are 15 residues in the CDR3. Germline V CDR1 and CDR2: SGDLS, YYNGEE.

The chain uses TRBV9 and TRBJ2-4; D is perhaps TRBD2 (6 bases). There are 13 residues in the CDR3. The V end lost 0 bases, the J end lost 9 bases, and 10 bases lay between the germline ends. Germline values: CDR1 SGDLS, CDR2 YYNGEE. The CDR3 loop is CASSVAGESIQYF. Here the CDR3 DNA reads TGTGCCAGCAGCGTAGCGGGAGAAAGCATTCAGTACTTC. Filled out from reference TRBV9 and TRBJ2-4, the complete variable domain reads DSGVTQTPKHLITATGQRVTLRCSPRSGDLSVYWYQQSLDQGLQFLIQYYNGEERAKGNILERFSAQQFPDLHSELNLSSLELGDSALYFCASSVAGESIQYFGAGTRLSVL.

The chain recombines TRBV9 with TRBJ2-7; weak D call: TRBD2 (7 bases). In germline, CDR1 is SGDLS, CDR2 YYNGEE. V was pared by 3 bases and J by 3 bases, with 10 bases between. This CDR3 has 13 residues. CDR3 in DNA: TGTGCCAGCAGCGGGGGGGGCGGCTACGAGCAGTACTTC. Amino acid sequence: CASSGGGGYEQYF. Variable domain in full (rest from reference TRBV9 and TRBJ2-7): DSGVTQTPKHLITATGQRVTLRCSPRSGDLSVYWYQQSLDQGLQFLIQYYNGEERAKGNILERFSAQQFPDLHSELNLSSLELGDSALYFCASSGGGGYEQYFGPGTRLTVT.